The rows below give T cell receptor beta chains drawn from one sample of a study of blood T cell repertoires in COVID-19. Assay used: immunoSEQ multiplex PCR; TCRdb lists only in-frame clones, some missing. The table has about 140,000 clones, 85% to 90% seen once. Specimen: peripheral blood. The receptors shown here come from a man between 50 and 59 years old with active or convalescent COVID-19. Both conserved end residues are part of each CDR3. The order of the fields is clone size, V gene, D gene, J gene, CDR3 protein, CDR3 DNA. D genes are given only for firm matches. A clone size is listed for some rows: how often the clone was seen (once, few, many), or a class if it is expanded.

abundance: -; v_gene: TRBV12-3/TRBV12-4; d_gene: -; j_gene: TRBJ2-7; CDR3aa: CASSLAPGYEQYF; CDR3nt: TGTGCCAGCAGTTTAGCCCCAGGCTACGAGCAGTACTTC
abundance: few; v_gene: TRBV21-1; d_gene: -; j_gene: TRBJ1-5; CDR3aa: CASSKVTQGNQPQHF; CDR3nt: TGTGCCAGCAGCAAGGTAACACAGGGCAATCAGCCCCAGCATTTT
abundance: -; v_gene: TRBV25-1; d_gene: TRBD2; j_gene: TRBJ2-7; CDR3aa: CASSLAGSYEQYF; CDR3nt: TGTGCCAGCAGTCTAGCGGGATCCTACGAGCAGTACTTC
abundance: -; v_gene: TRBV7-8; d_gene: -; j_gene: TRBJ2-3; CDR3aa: CASSFDSWVDTQYF; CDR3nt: TGTGCCAGCAGCTTCGACTCCTGGGTAGATACGCAGTATTTT
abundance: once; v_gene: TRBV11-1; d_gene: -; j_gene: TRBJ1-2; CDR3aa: CASSTGTFYGYTF; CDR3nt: TGTGCCAGCAGCACCGGGACTTTCTATGGCTACACCTTC
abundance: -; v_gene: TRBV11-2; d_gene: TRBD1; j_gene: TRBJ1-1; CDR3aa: CASSLEPGGTEAFF; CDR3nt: TGTGCCAGCAGCTTAGAACCAGGGGGCACTGAAGCTTTCTTT
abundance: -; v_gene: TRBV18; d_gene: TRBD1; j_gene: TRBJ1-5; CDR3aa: CASSPQGASGNQPQHF; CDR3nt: TGTGCCAGCTCACCACAGGGGGCGTCGGGCAATCAGCCCCAGCATTTT
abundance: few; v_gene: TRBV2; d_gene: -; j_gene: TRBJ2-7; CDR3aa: CASRSWTAPSYEQYF; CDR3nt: TGTGCCAGCAGGTCATGGACAGCCCCGTCCTACGAGCAGTACTTC
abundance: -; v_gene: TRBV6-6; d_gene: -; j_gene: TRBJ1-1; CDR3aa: CASTGRGYTEAFF; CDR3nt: TGTGCCAGCACTGGAAGGGGGTACACTGAAGCTTTCTTT
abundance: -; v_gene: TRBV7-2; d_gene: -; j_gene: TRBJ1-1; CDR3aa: CATSSSGGFEAFF; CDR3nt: TGTGCCACCAGTTCCAGCGGCGGCTTTGAAGCTTTCTTT
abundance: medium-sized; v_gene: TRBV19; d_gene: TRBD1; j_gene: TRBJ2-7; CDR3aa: CASSIGQGAAYEQYF; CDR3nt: TGTGCCAGTAGTATCGGACAGGGGGCGGCCTACGAGCAGTACTTC
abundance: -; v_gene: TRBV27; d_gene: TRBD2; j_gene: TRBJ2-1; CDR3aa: CASSLSGGRGDEQFF; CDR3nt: TGTGCCAGCAGTTTATCCGGCGGGAGGGGCGATGAGCAGTTCTTC
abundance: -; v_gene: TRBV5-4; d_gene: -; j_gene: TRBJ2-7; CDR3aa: CASSQTGHSYEQYF; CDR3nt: TGTGCCAGCAGCCAAACGGGACACAGCTACGAGCAGTACTTC
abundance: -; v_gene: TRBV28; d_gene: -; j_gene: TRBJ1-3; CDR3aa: CASSPGVMSSGNTIYF; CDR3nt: TGTGCCAGCAGCCCCGGGGTGATGAGCTCTGGAAACACCATATATTTT
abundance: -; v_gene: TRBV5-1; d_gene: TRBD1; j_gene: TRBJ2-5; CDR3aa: CASSPDRGWETQYF; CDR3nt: TGCGCCAGCAGCCCCGACAGGGGCTGGGAGACCCAGTACTTC
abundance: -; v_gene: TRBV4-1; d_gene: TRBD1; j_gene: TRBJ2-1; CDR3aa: CASSPSRQGAGEQFF; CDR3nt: TGCGCCAGCAGCCCCTCGAGACAGGGGGCCGGGGAGCAGTTCTTC
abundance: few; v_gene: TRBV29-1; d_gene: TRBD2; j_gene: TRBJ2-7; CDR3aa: CSVRSSGDYEQYF; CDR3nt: TGCAGCGTCCGATCTAGCGGGGACTACGAGCAGTACTTC
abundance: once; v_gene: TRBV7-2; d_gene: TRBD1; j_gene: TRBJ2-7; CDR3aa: CASSRLQGLSYEQYF; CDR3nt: TGTGCCAGCAGCCGTTTACAGGGGTTGTCCTACGAGCAGTACTTC
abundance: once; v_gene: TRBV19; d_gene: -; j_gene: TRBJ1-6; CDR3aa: CASSPPTGFGSPLHF; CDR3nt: TGTGCCAGTAGTCCGCCCACAGGGTTTGGATCACCCCTCCACTTT
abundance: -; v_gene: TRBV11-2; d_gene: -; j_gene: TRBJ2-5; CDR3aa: CASSLGQVWQETQYF; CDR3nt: TGTGCCAGCAGCTTAGGCCAGGTTTGGCAAGAGACCCAGTACTTC
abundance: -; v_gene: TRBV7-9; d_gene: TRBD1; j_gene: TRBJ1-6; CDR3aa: CASSKPGQGNSPLHF; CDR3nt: TGTGCCAGCAGTAAACCGGGACAGGGGAATTCACCCCTCCACTTT
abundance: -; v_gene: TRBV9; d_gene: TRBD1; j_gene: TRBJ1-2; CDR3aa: CASSVGTGAYGYTF; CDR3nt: TGTGCCAGCAGCGTAGGGACAGGGGCCTATGGCTACACCTTC
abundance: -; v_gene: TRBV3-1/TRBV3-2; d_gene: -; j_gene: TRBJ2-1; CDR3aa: CASSLSGLTYNEQFF; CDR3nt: TGTGCCAGCAGCCTAAGTGGACTAACCTACAATGAGCAGTTCTTC
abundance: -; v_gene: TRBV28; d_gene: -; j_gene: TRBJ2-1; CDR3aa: CASSPGVAKYNEQFF; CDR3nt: TGTGCCAGCAGTCCCGGGGTAGCGAAGTACAATGAGCAGTTCTTC
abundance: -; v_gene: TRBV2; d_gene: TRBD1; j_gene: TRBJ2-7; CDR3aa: CASKDRGITYEQYF; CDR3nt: TGTGCCAGCAAAGACAGGGGTATAACCTACGAGCAGTACTTC
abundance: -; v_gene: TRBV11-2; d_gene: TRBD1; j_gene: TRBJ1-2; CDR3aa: CASRRPGQGIFNYGYTF; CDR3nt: TGTGCCAGCAGGCGTCCGGGACAGGGTATTTTTAACTATGGCTACACCTTC
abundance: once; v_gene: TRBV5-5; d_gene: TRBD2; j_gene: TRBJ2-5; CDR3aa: CASSQSPTSGGQETQYF; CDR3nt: TGTGCCAGCAGCCAAAGCCCGACTAGCGGGGGCCAAGAGACCCAGTACTTC
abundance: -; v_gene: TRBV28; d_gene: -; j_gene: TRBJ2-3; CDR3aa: CASSRESPDTQYF; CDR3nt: TGTGCCAGCAGCCGGGAATCCCCAGATACGCAGTATTTT
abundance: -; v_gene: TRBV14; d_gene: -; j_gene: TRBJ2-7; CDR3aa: CASSRGQKTAYEQYF; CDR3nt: TGTGCCAGCAGCCGTGGACAGAAGACCGCCTACGAGCAGTACTTC
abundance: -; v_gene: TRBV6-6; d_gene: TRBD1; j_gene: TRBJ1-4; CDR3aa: CASSKDRVEKLFF; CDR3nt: TGTGCCAGCAGTAAAGACAGGGTAGAAAAACTGTTTTTT
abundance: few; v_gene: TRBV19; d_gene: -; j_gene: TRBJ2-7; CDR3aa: CATKRDIGFYEQYF; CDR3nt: TGTGCCACTAAGCGGGACATCGGGTTCTACGAGCAGTACTTC
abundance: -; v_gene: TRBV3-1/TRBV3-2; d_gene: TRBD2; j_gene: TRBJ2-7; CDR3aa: CASSQDILLAGPYEQYF; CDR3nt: TGTGCCAGCAGCCAAGATATTCTGCTAGCGGGACCCTACGAGCAGTACTTC
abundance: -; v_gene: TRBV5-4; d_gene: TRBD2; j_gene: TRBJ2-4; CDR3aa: CASSIGGVKNIQYF; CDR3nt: TGTGCCAGCAGTATCGGGGGGGTCAAAAACATTCAGTACTTC
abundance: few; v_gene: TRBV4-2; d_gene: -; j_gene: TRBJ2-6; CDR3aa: CASSQGDFSGANVLTF; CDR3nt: TGTGCCAGCAGCCAGGGTGACTTCTCTGGGGCCAACGTCCTGACTTTC
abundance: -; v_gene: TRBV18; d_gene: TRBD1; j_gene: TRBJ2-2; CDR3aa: CASSPPSTGTGAGELFF; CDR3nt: TGTGCCAGCTCACCACCGTCCACCGGGACAGGGGCCGGGGAGCTGTTTTTT